This T cell receptor beta chain was obtained from a study of blood T cell repertoires in COVID-19. Across the study: Collection of acute and convalescent COVID-19 samples took place in the United States, Italy and Spain. PBMCs, B-cell-depleted T cells, or T cells were the source of the cDNA or gDNA that made up the material.

The length of the CDR3 is 16 residues. Germline V CDR1 and CDR2: LGHNA, YNFKEQ. Deletions cut 8 bases from V and 2 bases from J, with 21 bases between. Clones were read by immunoSEQ multiplex PCR, and TCRdb kept only the in-frame ones, dropping some. The table lists about 46,000 clones, around 90% of them singletons. This rearrangement joins TRBV4-2 to TRBJ2-5, with D tentatively TRBD2 (6 bases). The clonotype comes from a man aged 45-65 years with active COVID-19. Input material: peripheral blood. The chain's CDR3 is CASGRVAGSVQETQYF. The CDR3 DNA reads TGTGCCAGCGGTCGAGTCGCGGGGTCAGTACAAGAGACCCAGTACTTC.